Here is one T cell receptor beta chain with its context. This entry comes from a study of blood T cell repertoires in COVID-19. On the study more broadly: COVID-19 samples, acute and convalescent, were from the United States, Italy and Spain. PBMCs, B-cell-depleted T cells, or T cells were the source of the cDNA or gDNA that made up the material.

How the authors handled the data: How many nucleated cells were present was estimated from reference gene primer amplification. Assay used: immunoSEQ multiplex PCR; TCRdb lists only in-frame clones, some missing. V, J and clone size reflect that table, while D and trimming were determined from the DNA. The sample includes approximately 110,000 clones, around 84% of them seen just once. V lost 4 bases to trimming and J lost 0 bases; unmatched junction nucleotides: 6. This CDR3 contains 16 residues. In germline, CDR1 is LNHDA, CDR2 SQIVND (reference sequence). This sequence was found in a human donor in a cohort sampled during active COVID-19. Sequencing was performed on peripheral blood. The J gene is TRBJ1-3, the V gene TRBV19, with 7 bases matching TRBD1. The CDR3 nucleotides read TGTGCCAGTAGTAGACAGGGACCCAGCTCTGGAAACACCATATATTTT. Encoded protein: CASSRQGPSSGNTIYF. Using reference TRBV19 and TRBJ1-3 for the parts outside the CDR3, the full variable domain is DGGITQSPKYLFRKEGQNVTLSCEQNLNHDAMYWYRQDPGQGLRLIYYSQIVNDFQKGDIAEGYSVSREKKESFPLTVTSAQKNPTAFYLCASSRQGPSSGNTIYFGEGSWLTVV.